This T cell receptor beta chain was identified in a study of blood T cell repertoires in COVID-19. Study background: Sites in the United States, Italy and Spain provided acute and convalescent COVID-19 samples. Sources were T cells, B-cell-depleted T cells, or PBMCs; the material itself was cDNA or gDNA.

The assay was immunoSEQ multiplex PCR, and TCRdb's table has in-frame clones only and misses some. The sample includes under 200,000 clones, 90% of them seen just once. The CDR3 is 16 amino acids. Trimming took off 4 bases at V and 0 bases at J, with 13 bases between the two ends. The germline V gene has CDR1 MGHRA and CDR2 YSYEKL. The sequenced sample consisted of peripheral blood. The receptor's source is a man in his fifties or sixties with acute or convalescent COVID-19. This chain connects TRBV4-1 to TRBJ2-1, with a tentative D call TRBD2 (6 bases). As DNA, the CDR3 is TGCGCCAGCAGCCCAAGGAGGGTTAACTCCTACAATGAGCAGTTCTTC. Its protein is CASSPRRVNSYNEQFF.